What follows are 17 T cell receptor beta chains derived from one specimen sequenced in a study of blood T cell repertoires in COVID-19. The assay was immunoSEQ multiplex PCR, and TCRdb's table has in-frame clones only and misses some. The top ten clones hold 2.5% to 3% of a sample with about 260,000 clones, under 95% of them seen once. Sequenced input: PBMCs or T cells enriched from blood (not recorded which). The receptors shown here come from a middle-aged man who had been exposed to COVID-19.

The chain joins TRBV11-3 to TRBJ1-1, with D possibly being TRBD1 (5 bases). Germline values: CDR1 SGHNT, CDR2 YENEEA. The CDR3 spans 15 residues. V shed 5 bases and J shed 0 bases, with 13 bases lying between them. CDR3: CASSQIQVMNTEAFF. CDR3 sequence (DNA): TGTGCCAGCAGCCAAATACAGGTCATGAACACTGAAGCTTTCTTT.

V usage is TRBV5-1 and J usage is TRBJ1-5; TRBD1 matches at 8 bases. CDR1 is SGHRS and CDR2 is YFSETQ in the germline V gene. The CDR3 extends over 14 amino acids. The V and J ends lost 4 bases and 2 bases, in that order; junction bases with no gene match: 2. CDR3 DNA: TGCGCCAGCAGCACGACAGGGGGCAATCAGCCCCAGCATTTT. Amino acids: CASSTTGGNQPQHF.

CDR3 nucleotide sequence: TGTGCCAGCAGCCAAGATGCGGGAGCGGGAGGGTCCTACGAGCAGTACTTC. Amino acid sequence: CASSQDAGAGGSYEQYF. The rearrangement uses TRBV4-2 and TRBJ2-7; 10 bases agree with TRBD2. Unmatched junction bases numbered 6, after V lost 0 bases and J lost 1 base. The CDR3 is 17 amino acids. CDR1 and CDR2 (germline): LGHNA, YNFKEQ.

This chain joins TRBV30 and TRBJ1-5; D uncertain. Trimming removed 0 bases at V and 3 bases at J, with 9 bases between. CDR3 length: 14 amino acids. Germline lookup yields CDR1 GTSNPN and CDR2 SVGIG (reference sequence). The CDR3 loop is CAWSVGGFNQPQHF. DNA of the CDR3: TGTGCCTGGAGTGTAGGAGGGTTCAATCAGCCCCAGCATTTT.

This chain connects TRBV27 to TRBJ2-3; a weak D match, TRBD1 (5 bases). V was shortened by 2 bases and J by 5 bases, with 17 bases between the two germline ends. Germline V gene data show CDR1 as MNHEY and CDR2 as SMNVEV (reference sequence). The CDR3 spans 16 residues. CDR3 nucleotides: TGTGCCAGCAGTTTAATGGGGCTGAAGCAGGGAGATACGCAGTATTTT. Its protein is CASSLMGLKQGDTQYF.

The chain combines TRBV6-5 with TRBJ2-1; 8 positions agree with TRBD2. J was trimmed by 2 bases and V by 7 bases; bases with no gene match: 7. The CDR3 length is 15 residues. In germline, CDR1 is MNHEY, CDR2 SVGAGI. This chain's CDR3 is CASTSLADTYNEQFF. CDR3 DNA: TGTGCCAGCACTTCACTAGCGGATACCTACAATGAGCAGTTCTTC.

The chain couples TRBV15 to TRBJ2-3; 8 nucleotides match TRBD1. Germline assignment: CDR1 LNHNV and CDR2 YYDKDF (reference sequence). This CDR3 spans 15 amino acids. With V trimmed by 1 base and J by 2 bases, 2 bases remained unmatched. The CDR3 DNA sequence: TGTGCCACCAGCAGAGGGACAGGGCACACAGATACGCAGTATTTT. Residues: CATSRGTGHTDTQYF.

This chain uses TRBV19 with TRBJ1-2; a weak D match, TRBD1 (6 bases). Trimming removed 4 bases from V and 10 bases from J, with 16 bases in between. The CDR3 runs to 13 residues. The germline CDR1 and CDR2 sequences are LNHDA and SQIVND (reference sequence). The CDR3 nucleotides read TGTGCCAGTAGTACTCCGACAGGACGGTACTACACCTTC. Translation gives CASSTPTGRYYTF.

The CDR3, as DNA: TGCGCCAGCAGCGACAGAGCCTACGACAATGAGCAGTTCTTC. It codes for CASSDRAYDNEQFF. V and J are TRBV5-1 and TRBJ2-1; tentatively, D is TRBD1 (5 bases). CDR3 size: 14 residues. V lost 4 bases and J 5 bases, leaving 13 bases between the germline ends. Germline CDR1 and CDR2: SGHRS and YFSETQ.

The chain links TRBV28 to TRBJ1-4; possible D gene TRBD1, 5 bases. The V end lost 5 bases, the J end lost 8 bases, and 18 bases lay between the germline ends. Germline-derived CDR1 and CDR2 are MDHEN and SYDVKM. CDR3 length equals 15 residues. The CDR3 coding sequence is TGTGCCAGCAGTCATCGGGGGGTGGGGATGGAAAAACTGTTTTTT. Translation gives CASSHRGVGMEKLFF.

The CDR3 loop reads CASSQDLAGVTDTQYF. Written as DNA, the CDR3 is TGTGCCAGCAGCCAAGATCTCGCGGGAGTTACAGATACGCAGTATTTT. The chain combines TRBV3-1 (or the pseudogene TRBV3-2) with TRBJ2-3; TRBD2 matches 7 bases. Unmatched junction bases numbered 6, after V lost 0 bases and J lost 3 bases. CDR1 and CDR2 (germline): LGHDT, YNNKEL (reference sequence). This CDR3 is 16 amino acids long.

This clone appeared a single time. The chain uses TRBV11-2 and TRBJ1-3, with 11 bases fitting TRBD1. Trimming took 5 bases from V and 0 from J; bases not matched to a gene: 3. In germline, CDR1 is SGHAT, CDR2 FQNNGV. The CDR3 contains 16 residues. As DNA, the CDR3 is TGTGCCAGCAGCCCGGGACAGGGGGTCTCTGGAAACACCATATATTTT. This encodes CASSPGQGVSGNTIYF.

V is TRBV12-3 or TRBV12-4 and J is TRBJ2-7; 7 bases fit TRBD2. The CDR3 extends over 13 amino acids. Trimming cost V 6 bases and J 5 bases; bases outside gene matches: 7. CDR3 protein: CASSTSTSNEQYF. CDR3 nucleotides: TGTGCCAGCAGCACCTCGACTAGCAACGAGCAGTACTTC.

V usage is TRBV30 and J usage is TRBJ1-1; tentative D call: TRBD1 (5 bases). V dropped 3 bases and J dropped 2 bases, with 16 bases sitting between them. CDR1 and CDR2 (germline): GTSNPN, SVGIG (reference sequence). The CDR3 is made up of 15 amino acids. CDR3: CAWSAPSWGNTEAFF. CDR3 nucleotide sequence: TGTGCCTGGAGCGCCCCCTCGTGGGGCAACACTGAAGCTTTCTTT. Complete variable domain (other parts from reference TRBV30 and TRBJ1-1): SQTIHQWPATLVQPVGSPLSLECTVEGTSNPNLYWYRQAAGRGLQLLFYSVGIGQISSEVPQNLSASRPQDRQFILSSKKLLLSDSGFYLCAWSAPSWGNTEAFFGQGTRLTVV.

V and J are TRBV2 and TRBJ2-1, with TRBD2 matching over 9 bases. Germline V gene data show CDR1 as SNHLY and CDR2 as FYNNEI. Losses at the gene ends were 6 bases for V and 8 bases for J; bases not matched to a gene: 8. CDR3 length equals 14 residues. The CDR3 here is CASSYQGTSYEQFF. CDR3 DNA sequence: TGTGCCAGCAGCTATCAAGGGACTAGCTATGAGCAGTTCTTC.

V is TRBV14 and J is TRBJ2-1; TRBD1 matches at 10 bases. The CDR3 is 19 amino acids. Germline values: CDR1 SGHDN, CDR2 FVKESK. V shed 3 bases and J 5 bases; nucleotides not matched to a gene: 16. For the CDR3, the DNA is TGTGCCAGCAGCCATCCCGGGACAGGGGTTAGGACCCTAAACAATGAGCAGTTCTTC. Its protein product is CASSHPGTGVRTLNNEQFF.

Here the CDR3 reads CASQDRQLATEAFF. The DNA for the CDR3 is TGTGCCAGCCAGGACAGACAGCTGGCAACTGAAGCTTTCTTT. The V and J genes are TRBV19 and TRBJ1-1; D perhaps matches TRBD1 (6 bases). Trimming shortened V by 9 bases and J by 5 bases, and 19 bases separated the two germline ends. The CDR3 consists of 14 residues. Germline CDR1 is LNHDA and CDR2 is SQIVND (reference sequence).